This TCR beta chain is from a study of T cell responses to AZD1222 COVID-19 vaccine listed by TCRdb under 2021. The study in broad terms: Because spike-specific TCR depth and breadth did not differ between the two schedules, AZD1222 recipients who got a second dose at roughly 4 weeks were pooled with those who got a second dose at roughly 12 weeks. Trial participants were enrolled into age subgroups of 18-55, 56-69 and 70-plus years, which contained about 150, 27 and 61 TCR-sequenced participants, respectively. TCR sequencing was performed for 230 to 250 trial participants, of whom roughly 200 were given two doses of AZD1222 and around 26 were given two doses of MenACWY control vaccine.

General conclusions and limits of the study: Because no day 14 peak-response samples were available, the repertoires could be characterized only after the peak T cell response. Participants were mostly white British, with more females than males. The authors suggested clonal diversity may have been underestimated. The whole spike protein was spanned by vaccine-associated CD4 TCRs, and dominant responses were seen in regions 160-218 and 743-854. Epitopes outside the regions mutated in the B.1.351 and B.1.1.7 variants were reportedly recognized by nearly half of the unique spike-specific TCRs. After two AZD1222 doses, spike-specific TCR breadth and depth were significantly higher than at day 0 and than in MenACWY recipients. Conclusions about previously exposed vaccinees were limited because only six AZD1222 recipients were SARS-CoV-2 seropositive at baseline. In the small 56-69-year group, the increase in depth fell short of significance, most likely because of low power.

Read against the paper, the sample's time point label means: baseline before first vaccination. The vaccinee samples were drawn from two UK trials, COV001 and COV002, one of which was a single-blind randomized controlled phase 2/3 trial testing AZD1222 (ChAdOx1 nCoV-19) in healthy adults. Trial participant PBMC samples were collected at day 0 and day 28 after the second dose for TCRbeta chain sequencing. The CDR3 regions of human TCRbeta chains were analyzed by immunosequencing. As for the authors' bioinformatics: Repertoire TCRs were checked for matches against a reference library of SARS-CoV-2-specific TCRs that had been generated using the MIRA antigen-specificity platform. Breadth was defined as the fraction of unique TCRs that were SARS-CoV-2-associated, and depth was defined as the fraction of total T cells that were SARS-CoV-2-associated. Each spike-specific TCR was assigned to its reactive spike region and to a CD4 or CD8 class using the MIRA data. Log10-transformed breadth and depth values were compared by one-way ANOVA with Sidak's multiple comparisons tests. TCRdb took this table from immuneACCESS and kept in-frame rearrangements with V and J called. Such tables lack part of the clones; where checked against another copy, unresolved V genes explain under half of the gap, and the rest is unexplained. From that table come the V and J calls and clone size; the DNA was used to work out D and trimming. This sample has approximately 110,000 clones in its table, and around 96% of those were observed once. The ten largest clonotypes hold 2% to 2.5% of the sample.

The junction carries 14 bases between V and J, which are trimmed by 7 bases and 0 bases respectively. Via the germline V gene, CDR1 is MDHEN and CDR2 SYDVKM. Reading from cysteine to phenylalanine, the CDR3 counts 15 amino acids. Solely the CDR3 DNA is kept, with 45 bases framed from the first base. Details on this clone: The antigen this receptor binds is unknown. No per-base quality is available; no much larger clone lies one base away.

Sequences were derived from peripheral blood, sampled on day 0 of AZD1222 vaccination. The chain employs TRBV28 and TRBJ2-3; the D gene is possibly TRBD2, with 6 bases matching. The TCR comes from an adult in good health. The nucleotide sequence reads TGTGCCAGCACCCGGCGGGGCAGTAGCACAGATACGCAGTATTTT. Protein translation: CASTRRGSSTDTQYF. When the CDR3 is completed using the reference TRBV28 and TRBJ2-3 genes on either side, the full variable domain is DVKVTQSSRYLVKRTGEKVFLECVQDMDHENMFWYRQDPGLGLRLIYFSYDVKMKEKGDIPEGYSVSREKKERFSLILESASTNQTSMYLCASTRRGSSTDTQYFGPGTRLTVL.